The clone carrying this TCR beta chain was picked up a small number of times. These data come from a study of T cells of healthy individuals. TCRdb re-derived calls from the 5' RACE reads in MiXCR, one entry per CDR3 protein. The sample yields over 95,000 distinct CDR3 sequences, approximately 16% seen once. In germline, CDR1 is SGHTA, CDR2 FQGNSA. This CDR3 spans 15 amino acids. V was cut by 1 base and J by 7 bases, with 14 bases left in between. The receptor was isolated from a human donor in good health. The chain joins TRBV7-2 to TRBJ1-5; D gene uncertain. CDR3 sequence (DNA): TGTGCCAGCAGCTTAGTCACGGCTTCGGGACAGCCCCAGCATTTT. As protein: CASSLVTASGQPQHF.